The 15 T cell receptor beta chains given below trace back to one sample, sequenced in a study of cytomegalovirus exposure and HLA in healthy donors. Amplification used 60 Vbeta primers and 13 Jbeta primers. TCRdb keeps only in-frame clones here, not all; method: immunoSEQ multiplex PCR. Among about 160,000 clones listed, roughly 76% were seen once. Material for sequencing was PBMCs. The receptors here all came from a woman between 45 and 60 years old in good health and CMV-seronegative.

The chain combines TRBV9 with TRBJ2-5, with D perhaps matching TRBD2 (7 bases). Trimming stripped 2 bases from V and 2 bases from J, with 10 bases between. Germline lookup yields CDR1 SGDLS and CDR2 YYNGEE. The CDR3 is made up of 14 amino acids. CDR3 protein: CASSVRGGQETQYF. In DNA form, the CDR3 reads TGTGCCAGCAGCGTGAGGGGGGGGCAAGAGACCCAGTACTTC. Together with reference TRBV9 and TRBJ2-5, the CDR3 gives the full variable domain: DSGVTQTPKHLITATGQRVTLRCSPRSGDLSVYWYQQSLDQGLQFLIQYYNGEERAKGNILERFSAQQFPDLHSELNLSSLELGDSALYFCASSVRGGQETQYFGPGTRLLVL.

V is TRBV5-1 and J is TRBJ2-5; 8 nucleotides agree with TRBD1. The germline CDR1 and CDR2 sequences are SGHRS and YFSETQ. Unmatched junction bases numbered 4, after V lost 1 base and J lost 5 bases. The CDR3 is 14 residues long. The CDR3 DNA reads TGCGCCAGCAGCTTGTTCAGACAGGGGGAGACCCAGTACTTC. Protein sequence: CASSLFRQGETQYF.

This clone occurred a few times. The V gene is TRBV6-1, the J gene TRBJ1-1, with a weak D call TRBD1 (5 bases). This CDR3 region has 13 residues. Trimming took 6 bases from V and 1 from J, leaving 9 bases between them. The germline V gene has CDR1 MNHNS and CDR2 SASEGT. The CDR3 spells CASRARENTEAFF. Written as DNA, the CDR3 is TGTGCCAGCAGAGCCAGGGAGAACACTGAAGCTTTCTTT.

This rearrangement joins TRBV12-1 to TRBJ2-5; the table calls TRBD1, which could not be checked here. TRBV12-1 is a recognized pseudogene. The CDR3 is made up of 14 amino acids. CDR3 sequence: CASSLPQVQETQYF. The CDR3 DNA is TGTGCCAGCAGCTTGCCACAGGTACAAGAGACCCAGTACTTC.

The chain employs TRBV28 and TRBJ1-2, with a weak D call TRBD1 (5 bases). The CDR3 extends over 13 amino acids. Germline CDR1 and CDR2: MDHEN and SYDVKM. With 5 bases removed from V and 8 bases from J, the gap between germline ends came to 15 bases. The CDR3: CASSQTGTLGYTF. The DNA for the CDR3 is TGTGCCAGCAGTCAGACCGGGACTTTGGGCTACACCTTC.

The V call is TRBV27, the J call TRBJ2-1; the D gene is possibly TRBD2 (5 bases). Trimming took off 1 base at V and 9 bases at J, with 10 bases between the two ends. The CDR3 length is 13 residues. Germline V gene sequence: CDR1 MNHEY, CDR2 SMNVEV (reference sequence). The CDR3 loop reads CASSLWDRGEQFF. DNA of the CDR3: TGTGCCAGCAGTTTATGGGATCGGGGTGAGCAGTTCTTC.

The V call is TRBV7-6, the J call TRBJ2-5; 12 positions agree with TRBD2. Trimming cost V 5 bases and J 1 base; bases outside gene matches: 5. The CDR3 runs 16 residues. Germline CDR1 reads SGHVS; CDR2 reads FNYEAQ. CDR3 protein: CASSRTSGVLQETQYF. The CDR3 DNA is TGTGCCAGCAGCCGGACTAGCGGGGTTCTCCAAGAGACCCAGTACTTC.

J is TRBJ2-7 and V is TRBV13, with 7 bases aligning to TRBD2. The germline V gene encodes CDR1 PRHDT and CDR2 FYEKMQ (reference sequence). V dropped 5 bases and J dropped 7; count of bases not matched to a gene: 2. The CDR3 spans 11 residues. As DNA, the CDR3 is TGTGCCAGCAGCCGGGGAGGGGAGCAGTACTTC. Its translation is CASSRGGEQYF.

V and J are TRBV4-1 and TRBJ1-1, with D perhaps matching TRBD1 (5 bases). Trimming removed 5 bases from V and 1 base from J, with 14 bases in between. The CDR3 loop spans 15 amino acids. CDR1 is MGHRA and CDR2 is YSYEKL in the germline V gene. The CDR3 region is CASSSSGGGNTEAFF. The CDR3 nucleotides are TGCGCCAGCAGCTCAAGCGGGGGGGGGAACACTGAAGCTTTCTTT.

The V gene is TRBV5-4, the J gene TRBJ2-4, with 7 bases fitting TRBD1. The CDR3 loop spans 15 amino acids. Germline values: CDR1 SGHNT, CDR2 YYREEE (reference sequence). Trimming removed 3 bases from V and 1 base from J; junction bases left unmatched: 4. In DNA form, the CDR3 reads TGTGCCAGCAGCTCACCACAGGGGGCCAAAAACATTCAGTACTTC. This codes for CASSSPQGAKNIQYF.

V gene TRBV10-2 combines with J gene TRBJ2-3; TRBD2 matches at 8 bases. Trimming cost V 8 bases and J 2 bases; bases outside gene matches: 6. In germline, CDR1 is WSHSY, CDR2 SAAADI. This CDR3 contains 14 residues. CDR3 sequence (DNA): TGCGCCAGCCGGGGGGGGAGCCACACAGATACGCAGTATTTT. Residues: CASRGGSHTDTQYF.

This clone was counted once. V gene TRBV5-1 combines with J gene TRBJ2-1, with 11 bases aligning to TRBD2. The junction had 3 bases not matched to a gene; V was cut back by 0 bases and J by 10 bases. The CDR3 is 14 amino acids. Looked up from germline, CDR1 is SGHRS and CDR2 is YFSETQ. CDR3 in DNA: TGCGCCAGCAGCTTGGTAGCGGGAGGGCGGGAGCAGTTCTTC. It specifies CASSLVAGGREQFF.

This clone has a handful of counts. This CDR3 reads CASSFSTGGIETQYF. The CDR3 nucleotides read TGCGCCAGCAGCTTCTCAACAGGGGGCATTGAGACCCAGTACTTC. The chain couples TRBV5-1 to TRBJ2-5, with 9 bases lining up with TRBD1. V shed 2 bases, J shed 5 bases, and the junction held 7 bases outside the gene matches. The CDR3 totals 15 residues. Germline loops: CDR1 SGHRS, CDR2 YFSETQ.

This rearrangement joins TRBV6-1 to TRBJ2-7; possible D gene TRBD2, 6 bases. This CDR3 has 13 residues. Germline assignment: CDR1 MNHNS and CDR2 SASEGT. V was clipped by 8 bases and J by 0 bases, with 11 bases between them. The CDR3 DNA is TGTGCCAGCGCGCGGGAAACCTCCTACGAGCAGTACTTC. It translates to CASARETSYEQYF.

The V gene is TRBV25-1, the J gene TRBJ1-6; tentative D call: TRBD1 (6 bases). Trimming removed 3 bases from V and 4 bases from J, with 7 bases in between. Looked up from germline, CDR1 is MGHDK and CDR2 is SYGVNS. The CDR3 is 14 residues long. CDR3 sequence: CASSDGQYNSPLHF. The CDR3 DNA follows: TGTGCCAGCAGTGACGGACAGTATAATTCACCCCTCCACTTT.